One sample yielded the 29 T cell receptor beta chains listed below, sequenced in a study of post-analysis software for immune sequencing data. What these receptors recognize is not known. Findings and caveats of the study: When patients were compared with controls, a handful of TRBV segments were more frequent, TRBV5-6, TRBV5-1 and TRBV20-1 among them.

Researchers reported that TCR beta cDNA libraries carried unique molecular identifiers. MiXCR, applied by TCRdb to the PCR reads, yields one record per CDR3 protein. The sample has about 820,000 distinct CDR3 sequences; roughly 58% are singletons. The specimen was blood. These receptors were collected from a girl aged 5 to 17 with multiple sclerosis.

This sequence joins TRBV12-5 and TRBJ2-5; 9 bases align to TRBD1. The J call is uncertain, as TRBJ2-7 better fits the DNA end. In germline, CDR1 is LGHNT, CDR2 FRNRAP. This CDR3 comprises 17 residues. The CDR3 DNA follows: TGTGCTAGTGGTTTGGTTCAATGGGACAGGGTACCCCACGAGCAGTACTTC. Translated, it gives CASGLVQWDRVPHEQYF.

V is TRBV20-1 and J is TRBJ1-2, with 10 bases matching TRBD1. The trim removed 3 bases at V and 4 bases at J, leaving 8 bases unmatched. This CDR3 has 15 amino acids. Germline CDR1 is DFQATT and CDR2 is SNEGSKA (reference sequence). The chain's CDR3 is CSASPRQGASYGYTF. As DNA, the CDR3 is TGCAGTGCTAGTCCGAGACAGGGGGCCTCCTATGGCTACACCTTC.

The chain uses TRBV6-1 and TRBJ2-7, with 14 positions matching TRBD2. This CDR3 contains 18 residues. The germline CDR1 and CDR2 sequences are MNHNS and SASEGT. V shed 5 bases, J shed 2 bases, and the junction held 11 bases outside the gene matches. CDR3 amino acids: CASSRPGLAGERTYEQYF. CDR3 bases: TGTGCCAGCAGTCGACCGGGACTAGCGGGGGAGCGGACCTACGAGCAGTACTTC.

The chain is built from TRBV12-3 or TRBV12-4 and TRBJ1-1; maybe TRBD1 (5 bases). V dropped 6 bases and J dropped 6 bases, with 23 bases sitting between them. The CDR3 has 16 residues. The CDR3 protein is CASSPTPGRQVAEAFF. The DNA for the CDR3 is TGTGCCAGCAGCCCAACCCCAGGGAGGCAGGTAGCTGAAGCTTTCTTT.

The CDR3 region has the DNA TGCAGTGCTAGAGCCGGGACAGGGGCCTACAATGAGCAGTTCTTC. Translated: CSARAGTGAYNEQFF. The rearrangement links TRBV20-1 to TRBJ2-1; 10 bases line up with TRBD1. Trimming took 1 base from V and 2 from J; bases not matched to a gene: 2. Germline assignment: CDR1 DFQATT and CDR2 SNEGSKA (reference sequence). There are 15 residues in the CDR3.

J is TRBJ2-5 and V is TRBV20-1; 10 bases line up with TRBD2. V shed 6 bases and J 2 bases; nucleotides not matched to a gene: 18. This CDR3 is 18 amino acids long. CDR1 and CDR2 from the germline V gene are DFQATT and SNEGSKA (reference sequence). CDR3 sequence: CSAHGGLAGVFRQETQYF. The CDR3 coding sequence is TGCAGTGCCCACGGTGGCCTAGCGGGAGTGTTCCGTCAAGAGACCCAGTACTTC.

The sample holds one count of this clonotype. The J gene is TRBJ2-1, the V gene TRBV12-3 or TRBV12-4; 7 bases agree with TRBD1. Losses at the gene ends were 10 bases for V and 6 bases for J; bases not matched to a gene: 9. This CDR3 comprises 13 residues. The CDR3 DNA is TGTGCCACCGAGGGACAGCCGGGCAATGAGCAGTTCTTC. Translation: CATEGQPGNEQFF.

CDR3 sequence: CASSSAGDGYTF. CDR3 in DNA: TGTGCCAGCAGCTCAGCAGGGGATGGCTACACCTTC. This chain connects TRBV7-9 to TRBJ1-2, with D tentatively TRBD1 (6 bases). CDR3 size: 12 residues. The V gene's germline CDR1 is SEHNR and CDR2 FQNEAQ (reference sequence). Between the trimmed V and J ends, which lost 4 bases and 6 bases, there was a span of 9 bases.

In its sample, this clonotype was seen a few times. The V and J genes are TRBV29-1 and TRBJ1-1, with a tentative D call TRBD1 (6 bases). The CDR3 spans 13 residues. Trimming took off 6 bases at V and 1 base at J, with 12 bases between the two ends. Germline V gene lookup returns CDR1 SQVTM and CDR2 ANQGSEA. The CDR3 sequence: CSVLRTENTEAFF. Here the CDR3 DNA reads TGCAGCGTCCTACGGACAGAGAACACTGAAGCTTTCTTT.

The chain recombines TRBV12-3 or TRBV12-4 with TRBJ1-4; TRBD1 might be the D (5 bases). V gave up 3 bases and J gave up 3 bases, with 8 bases separating them. The CDR3 loop spans 14 amino acids. The CDR3 sequence: CASSFGHSNEKLFF. In nucleotides, the CDR3 is TGTGCCAGCAGTTTTGGACATTCTAATGAAAAACTGTTTTTT.

This rearrangement joins TRBV7-3 to TRBJ1-2, with 7 bases matching TRBD1. The CDR3 loop spans 13 amino acids. Germline V gene lookup returns CDR1 SGHTA and CDR2 FQGTGA. The junction had 7 bases not matched to a gene; V was cut back by 5 bases and J by 7 bases. Here the CDR3 DNA reads TGTGCCAGCAGCCTTGACAGGGCTACTGGCTACACCTTC. Translating gives CASSLDRATGYTF.

Remarks on this clonotype: At one boundary the junction diverges from the germline segment, which might be a read error. The chain couples TRBV7-2 to TRBJ2-7; 8 nucleotides agree with TRBD1. Germline CDR1 reads SGHTA; CDR2 reads FQGNSA. The CDR3 is 14 amino acids. The CDR3 spells CVSSLGQGTYEQYF. CDR3 coding DNA: TGTGTCAGCAGCCTCGGACAGGGAACCTACGAGCAGTACTTC.

This clonotype has only one observation. The rearrangement joins TRBV18 to TRBJ2-1; weak D call: TRBD2 (5 bases). The CDR3 consists of 17 residues. V lost 6 bases to trimming and J lost 8 bases, with 26 bases between them. The V gene's germline CDR1 is KGHSH and CDR2 LQKENI. The CDR3 DNA is TGTGCCAGCTCGGCCGGACCCGGGAACCCCATGCTCGATGAGCAGTTCTTC. As protein: CASSAGPGNPMLDEQFF.

V usage is TRBV7-2 and J usage is TRBJ2-7, with D perhaps TRBD2 (5 bases). Germline V gene sequence: CDR1 SGHTA, CDR2 FQGNSA. With 4 bases removed from V and 6 bases from J, the gap between germline ends came to 19 bases. This CDR3 region has 15 residues. The CDR3 reads CASSSSRSLLAEQYF. Here the CDR3 DNA reads TGTGCCAGCAGCTCATCTAGATCTCTGCTAGCCGAGCAGTACTTC. The full variable domain, rest sourced from reference TRBV7-2 and TRBJ2-7, is GAGVSQSPSNKVTEKGKDVELRCDPISGHTALYWYRQSLGQGLEFLIYFQGNSAPDKSGLPSDRFSAERTGGSVSTLTIQRTQQEDSAVYLCASSSSRSLLAEQYFGPGTRLTVT.

This chain uses TRBV20-1 with TRBJ1-2, with a weak D call TRBD1 (6 bases). The CDR3 contains 14 residues. Germline V gives CDR1 DFQATT, CDR2 SNEGSKA (reference sequence). Trimming took off 3 bases at V and 1 base at J, with 12 bases between the two ends. The DNA of the CDR3 is TGCAGTGCTAGGGTGGACAGAGATAACTATGGCTACACCTTC. It yields the protein CSARVDRDNYGYTF.

This clonotype was observed a few times. V is TRBV5-6 and J is TRBJ2-3; 13 nucleotides match TRBD2. The CDR3 spans 16 residues. CDR1 and CDR2 from the germline V gene are SGHDT and YYEEEE. Unmatched junction bases numbered 4, after V lost 4 bases and J lost 2 bases. CDR3 protein: CASSILAGGDTDTQYF. CDR3 bases: TGTGCCAGCAGCATACTAGCGGGAGGGGACACAGATACGCAGTATTTT.

This rearrangement joins TRBV4-1 to TRBJ1-1; 9 nucleotides line up with TRBD1. V trimming: 0 bases; J trimming: 5 bases; junction bases outside the gene matches: 4. CDR1 MGHRA and CDR2 YSYEKL come from the germline V gene. The CDR3 runs to 15 residues. CDR3 residues: CASSQDDRGWTEAFF. The CDR3 DNA follows: TGCGCCAGCAGCCAAGACGACAGGGGGTGGACTGAAGCTTTCTTT.

This clonotype turned up a few times. The chain is built from TRBV25-1 and TRBJ1-2; D perhaps matches TRBD1 (5 bases). The germline V gene encodes CDR1 MGHDK and CDR2 SYGVNS. This CDR3 is 13 amino acids long. V lost 5 bases to trimming and J lost 8 bases, with 15 bases between them. CDR3 in DNA: TGTGCCAGCAGTCGGGACCGTATTGCCGGCTACACCTTC. Its translation: CASSRDRIAGYTF.

This chain uses TRBV2 with TRBJ2-7; a weak D match, TRBD2 (6 bases). The CDR3 runs 12 residues. Deletions cut 6 bases from V and 11 bases from J, with 17 bases between. CDR1 and CDR2 (germline): SNHLY, FYNNEI. The CDR3 DNA reads as TGTGCCAGCAGGTGGGGGGTTAGTTGGGAGTACTTC. The encoded protein is CASRWGVSWEYF.

This clonotype was seen only a few times. The rearrangement uses TRBV7-9 and TRBJ2-1; the D gene is possibly TRBD2 (6 bases). The CDR3 sequence is 13 residues long. The germline V gene has CDR1 SEHNR and CDR2 FQNEAQ (reference sequence). Deletions cut 6 bases from V and 6 bases from J, with 12 bases between. CDR3: CASSPGLPNEQFF. The CDR3 region has the DNA TGTGCCAGCAGTCCCGGACTACCCAATGAGCAGTTCTTC. Full variable domain (missing parts from reference TRBV7-9 and TRBJ2-1): DTGVSQNPRHKITKRGQNVTFRCDPISEHNRLYWYRQTLGQGPEFLTYFQNEAQLEKSRLLSDRFSAERPKGSFSTLEIQRTEQGDSAMYLCASSPGLPNEQFFGPGTRLTVL.

The V call is TRBV7-8, the J call TRBJ2-7; 15 bases match TRBD2. Germline V CDR1 and CDR2: SGHVS, FQNEAQ. V lost 5 bases and J lost 4; bases outside the gene matches: 3. The CDR3 extends over 15 amino acids. The CDR3 spells CASSRTSGREYEQYF. As DNA, the CDR3 is TGTGCCAGCAGCCGGACTAGCGGGAGGGAATACGAGCAGTACTTC.

This clonotype has more than one count but fewer than ten. The genes are TRBV20-1 and TRBJ2-5; 8 bases fit TRBD2. Germline V gene lookup returns CDR1 DFQATT and CDR2 SNEGSKA (reference sequence). V was clipped by 0 bases and J by 5 bases; unmatched bases: 11. CDR3 length equals 16 residues. The DNA of the CDR3 is TGCAGTGCTAGAGATTCGCGGGAGGCTCACTGGGAGACCCAGTACTTC. It is translated as CSARDSREAHWETQYF.

V and J are TRBV3-1 and TRBJ2-3; maybe TRBD2 (6 bases). CDR1 is LGHDT, CDR2 YNNKEL, per germline (reference sequence). The CDR3 has 16 amino acids. Trimming shortened V by 3 bases and J by 5 bases, and 18 bases separated the two germline ends. CDR3 region: CASSQKTSGYGDTQYF. The CDR3 nucleotides read TGTGCCAGCAGCCAGAAGACTAGTGGGTATGGAGATACGCAGTATTTT.

CDR3 bases: TGTGCCAGCAGTGAACAGGGAGTTCGAAACATTCAGTACTTC. This sequence encodes CASSEQGVRNIQYF. The chain joins TRBV2 to TRBJ2-4, with D perhaps TRBD1 or TRBD2 (5 bases each). Trimming removed 2 bases from V and 6 bases from J, with 11 bases in between. The germline gives CDR1 SNHLY, CDR2 FYNNEI. The CDR3 length is 14 residues.

This clonotype has only a few counts. This chain links TRBV12-3 or TRBV12-4 with TRBJ1-5; D may be TRBD1 (5 bases). This CDR3 has 12 amino acids. The V end lost 6 bases, the J end lost 5 bases, and 8 bases lay between the germline ends. The CDR3 here is CASRRGDQPQHF. In nucleotides, the CDR3 is TGTGCCAGCAGGAGGGGAGATCAGCCCCAGCATTTT.

The CDR3 region is CASREPGPMRRTDTQYF. CDR3 DNA sequence: TGTGCCAGCAGAGAACCGGGCCCCATGAGGCGCACAGATACGCAGTATTTT. V usage is TRBV6-1 and J usage is TRBJ2-3; D ambiguous. Per germline, CDR1 MNHNS and CDR2 SASEGT. This CDR3 has 17 residues. Trimming left V 6 bases short and J 1 base short, with 20 bases between.

This clonotype was seen a handful of times. V is TRBV5-1 and J is TRBJ1-2; no clear D. The CDR3 runs 14 residues. Trimming took off 0 bases at V and 4 bases at J, with 10 bases between the two ends. Germline values: CDR1 SGHRS, CDR2 YFSETQ. This CDR3 reads CASSLDSGFYGYTF. CDR3 coding DNA: TGCGCCAGCAGCTTGGACTCAGGATTCTATGGCTACACCTTC.

The CDR3 protein is CASSRARGVGSYGYTF. The DNA of the CDR3 is TGTGCCAGCAGCCGAGCGAGAGGGGTGGGGAGCTATGGCTACACCTTC. This chain links TRBV7-2 with TRBJ1-2; possible D gene TRBD1, 5 bases. Germline CDR1 reads SGHTA; CDR2 reads FQGNSA. The CDR3 consists of 16 residues. V was trimmed by 5 bases and J by 4 bases, leaving 20 bases between them.

The V gene is TRBV7-2, the J gene TRBJ2-5; TRBD2 agrees at 10 bases. Trimming cost V 5 bases and J 5 bases; bases outside gene matches: 20. Per germline, CDR1 SGHTA and CDR2 FQGNSA. This CDR3 has 19 residues. The CDR3 loop reads CASSPGASGSISSAETQYF. The CDR3 DNA is TGTGCCAGCAGCCCCGGTGCTAGCGGGAGTATATCTTCAGCGGAGACCCAGTACTTC.